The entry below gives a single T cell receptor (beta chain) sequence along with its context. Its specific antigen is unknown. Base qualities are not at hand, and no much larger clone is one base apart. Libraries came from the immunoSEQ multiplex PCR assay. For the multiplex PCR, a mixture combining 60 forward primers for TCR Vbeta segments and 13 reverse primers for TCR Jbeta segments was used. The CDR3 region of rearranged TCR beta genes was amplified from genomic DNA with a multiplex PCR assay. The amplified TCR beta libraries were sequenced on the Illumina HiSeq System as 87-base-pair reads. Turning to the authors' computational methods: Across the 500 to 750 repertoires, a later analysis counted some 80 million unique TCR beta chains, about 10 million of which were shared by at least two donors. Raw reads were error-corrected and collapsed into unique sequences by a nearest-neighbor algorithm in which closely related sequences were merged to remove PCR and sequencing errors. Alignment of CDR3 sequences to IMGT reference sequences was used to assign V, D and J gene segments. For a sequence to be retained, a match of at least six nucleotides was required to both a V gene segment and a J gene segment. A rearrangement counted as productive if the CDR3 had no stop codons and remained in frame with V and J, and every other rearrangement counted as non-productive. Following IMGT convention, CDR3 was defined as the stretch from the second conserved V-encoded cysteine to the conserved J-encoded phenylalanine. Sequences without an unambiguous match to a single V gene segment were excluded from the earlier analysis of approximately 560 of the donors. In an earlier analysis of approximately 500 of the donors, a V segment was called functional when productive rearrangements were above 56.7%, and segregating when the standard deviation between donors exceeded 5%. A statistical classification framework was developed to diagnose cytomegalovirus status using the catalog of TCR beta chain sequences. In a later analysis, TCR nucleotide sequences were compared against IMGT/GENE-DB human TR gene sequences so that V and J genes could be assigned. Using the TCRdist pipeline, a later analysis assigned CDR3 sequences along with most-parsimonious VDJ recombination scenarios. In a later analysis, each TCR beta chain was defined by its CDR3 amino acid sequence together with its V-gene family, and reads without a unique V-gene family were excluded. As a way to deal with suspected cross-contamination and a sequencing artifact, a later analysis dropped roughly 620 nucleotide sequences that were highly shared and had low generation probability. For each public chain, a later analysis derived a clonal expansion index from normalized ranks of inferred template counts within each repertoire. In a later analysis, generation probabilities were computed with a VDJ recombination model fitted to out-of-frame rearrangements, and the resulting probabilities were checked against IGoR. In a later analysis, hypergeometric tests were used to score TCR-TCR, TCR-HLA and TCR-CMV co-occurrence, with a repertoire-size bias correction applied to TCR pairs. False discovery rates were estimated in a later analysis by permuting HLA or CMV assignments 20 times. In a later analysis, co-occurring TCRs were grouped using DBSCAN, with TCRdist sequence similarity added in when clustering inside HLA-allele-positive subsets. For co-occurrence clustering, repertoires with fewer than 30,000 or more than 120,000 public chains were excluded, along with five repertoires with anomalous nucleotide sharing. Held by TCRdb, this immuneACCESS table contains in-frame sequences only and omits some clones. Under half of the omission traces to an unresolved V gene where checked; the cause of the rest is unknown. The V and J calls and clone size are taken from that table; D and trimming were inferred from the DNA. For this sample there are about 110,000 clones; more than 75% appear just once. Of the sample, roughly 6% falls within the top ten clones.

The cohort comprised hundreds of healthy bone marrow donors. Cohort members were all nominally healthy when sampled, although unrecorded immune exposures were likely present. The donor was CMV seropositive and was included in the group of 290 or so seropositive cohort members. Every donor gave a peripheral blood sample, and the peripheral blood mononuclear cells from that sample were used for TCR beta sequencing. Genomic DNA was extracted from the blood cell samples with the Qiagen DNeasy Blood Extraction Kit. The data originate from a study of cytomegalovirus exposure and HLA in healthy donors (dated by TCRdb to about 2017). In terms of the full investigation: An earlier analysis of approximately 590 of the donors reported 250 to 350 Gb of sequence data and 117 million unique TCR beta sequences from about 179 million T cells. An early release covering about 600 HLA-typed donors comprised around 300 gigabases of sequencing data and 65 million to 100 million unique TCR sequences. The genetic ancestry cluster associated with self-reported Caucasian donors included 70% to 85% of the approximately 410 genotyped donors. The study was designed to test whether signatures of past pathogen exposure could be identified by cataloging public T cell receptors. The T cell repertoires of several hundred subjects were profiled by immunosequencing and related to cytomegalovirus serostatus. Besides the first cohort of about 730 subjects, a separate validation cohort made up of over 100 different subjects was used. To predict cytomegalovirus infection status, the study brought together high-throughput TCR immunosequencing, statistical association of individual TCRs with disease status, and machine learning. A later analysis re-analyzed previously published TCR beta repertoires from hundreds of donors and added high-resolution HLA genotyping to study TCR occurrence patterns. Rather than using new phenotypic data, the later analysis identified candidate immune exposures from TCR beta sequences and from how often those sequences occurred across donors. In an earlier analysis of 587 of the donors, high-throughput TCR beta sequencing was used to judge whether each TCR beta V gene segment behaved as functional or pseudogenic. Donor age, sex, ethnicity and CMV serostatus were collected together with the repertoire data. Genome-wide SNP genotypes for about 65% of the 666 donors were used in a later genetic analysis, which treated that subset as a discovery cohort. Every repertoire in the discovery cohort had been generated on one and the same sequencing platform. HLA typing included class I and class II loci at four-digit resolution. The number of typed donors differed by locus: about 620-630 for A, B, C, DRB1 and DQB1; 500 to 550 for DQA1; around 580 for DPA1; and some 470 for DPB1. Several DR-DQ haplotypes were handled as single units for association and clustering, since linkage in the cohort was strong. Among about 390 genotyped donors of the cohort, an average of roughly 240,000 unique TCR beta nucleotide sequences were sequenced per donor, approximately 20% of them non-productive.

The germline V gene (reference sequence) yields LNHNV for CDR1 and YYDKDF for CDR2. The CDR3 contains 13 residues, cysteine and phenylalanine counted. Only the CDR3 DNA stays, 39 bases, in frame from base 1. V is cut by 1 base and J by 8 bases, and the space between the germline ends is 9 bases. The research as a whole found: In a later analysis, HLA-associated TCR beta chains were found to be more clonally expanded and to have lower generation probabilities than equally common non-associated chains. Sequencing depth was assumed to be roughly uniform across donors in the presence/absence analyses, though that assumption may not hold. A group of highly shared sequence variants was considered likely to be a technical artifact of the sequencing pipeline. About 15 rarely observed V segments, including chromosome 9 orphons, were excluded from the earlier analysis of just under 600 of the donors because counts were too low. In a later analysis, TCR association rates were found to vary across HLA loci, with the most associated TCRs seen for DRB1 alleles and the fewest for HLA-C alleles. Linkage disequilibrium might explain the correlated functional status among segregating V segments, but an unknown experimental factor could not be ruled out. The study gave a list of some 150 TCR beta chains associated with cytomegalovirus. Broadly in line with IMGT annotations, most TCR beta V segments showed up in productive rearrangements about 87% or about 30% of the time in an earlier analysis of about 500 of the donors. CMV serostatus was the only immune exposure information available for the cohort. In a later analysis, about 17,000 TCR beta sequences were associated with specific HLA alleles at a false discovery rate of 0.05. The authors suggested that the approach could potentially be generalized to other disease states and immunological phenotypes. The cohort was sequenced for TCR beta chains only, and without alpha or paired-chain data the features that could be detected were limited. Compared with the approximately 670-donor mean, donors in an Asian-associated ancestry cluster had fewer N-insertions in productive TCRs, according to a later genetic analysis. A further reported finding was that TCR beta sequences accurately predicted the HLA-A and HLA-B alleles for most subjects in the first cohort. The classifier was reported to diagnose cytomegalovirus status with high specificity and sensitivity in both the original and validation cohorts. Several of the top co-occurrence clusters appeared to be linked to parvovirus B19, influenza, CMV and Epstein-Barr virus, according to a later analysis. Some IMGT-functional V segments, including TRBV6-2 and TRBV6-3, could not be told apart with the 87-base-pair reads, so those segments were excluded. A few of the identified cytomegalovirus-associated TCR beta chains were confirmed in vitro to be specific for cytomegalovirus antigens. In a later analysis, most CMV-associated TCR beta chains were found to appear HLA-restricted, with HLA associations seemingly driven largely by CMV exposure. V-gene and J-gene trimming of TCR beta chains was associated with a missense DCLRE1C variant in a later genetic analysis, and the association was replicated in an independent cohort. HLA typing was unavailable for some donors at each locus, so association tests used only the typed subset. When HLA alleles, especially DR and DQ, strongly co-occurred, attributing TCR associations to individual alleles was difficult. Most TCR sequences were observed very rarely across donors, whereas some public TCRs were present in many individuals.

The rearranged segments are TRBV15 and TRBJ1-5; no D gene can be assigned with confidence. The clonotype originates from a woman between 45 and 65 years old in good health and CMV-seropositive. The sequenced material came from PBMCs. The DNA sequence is TGTGCCACCAGCAGAGGACTCACGGAGCCCCAGCATTTT. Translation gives CATSRGLTEPQHF.